This T cell receptor beta chain emerged from a study of CD8 T cells in Susac syndrome. Study context: Treatment status at blood draw for the Susac syndrome patients was therapy-naive, corticosteroids, or intravenous immunoglobulin alone.

This CDR3 contains 12 residues. The ends were cut back, 2 bases at V and 6 bases at J, with 10 bases in the middle. The germline CDR1 and CDR2 sequences are DFQATT and SNEGSKA (reference sequence). Random hexamers were used to reverse transcribe an amount of about 0.45 to 1 ug RNA. TCRdb fed the immunoSEQ multiplex PCR reads into MiXCR, producing one record per CDR3 protein. Among about 240,000 distinct CDR3 sequences listed, 90% to 97% were seen once. This sequence was found in a human donor with Susac syndrome. This chain connects TRBV20-1 to TRBJ1-2; D may be TRBD1 (5 bases). Source material: CD4+ T cells from PBMCs. The CDR3 spells CSARTSRDGYTF. CDR3 sequence (DNA): TGCAGTGCTAGAACGTCCAGGGATGGCTACACCTTC.